This T cell receptor (beta chain) was identified in a study of T cell repertoires and Cas9 in healthy adults. Sequencing used immunoSEQ multiplex PCR; TCRdb keeps in-frame clones, though not all of them. The sample has about 14,000 clones; approximately 92% are singletons. After removal of 7 bases from V and 5 bases from J, the junction contained 5 bases not matched to a gene. The CDR3 covers 13 residues. Germline V gives CDR1 SGHNT, CDR2 YENEEA. The sequenced sample consisted of Tregs (CD4+, CD25+, CD127-, CD137-, CD154-) from PBMCs; culture status not recorded. This chain connects TRBV11-3 to TRBJ2-3, with 8 nucleotides matching TRBD2. The clonotype was recovered from a human donor in good health. CDR3 bases: TGTGCCAGCACGGGCGGGGGGCTAGATACGCAGTATTTT. Protein: CASTGGGLDTQYF. The complete variable domain, with remaining parts taken from reference TRBV11-3 and TRBJ2-3, reads EAGVVQSPRYKIIEKKQPVAFWCNPISGHNTLYWYLQNLGQGPELLIRYENEEAVDDSQLPKDRFSAERLKGVDSTLKIQPAELGDSAVYLCASTGGGLDTQYFGPGTRLTVL.